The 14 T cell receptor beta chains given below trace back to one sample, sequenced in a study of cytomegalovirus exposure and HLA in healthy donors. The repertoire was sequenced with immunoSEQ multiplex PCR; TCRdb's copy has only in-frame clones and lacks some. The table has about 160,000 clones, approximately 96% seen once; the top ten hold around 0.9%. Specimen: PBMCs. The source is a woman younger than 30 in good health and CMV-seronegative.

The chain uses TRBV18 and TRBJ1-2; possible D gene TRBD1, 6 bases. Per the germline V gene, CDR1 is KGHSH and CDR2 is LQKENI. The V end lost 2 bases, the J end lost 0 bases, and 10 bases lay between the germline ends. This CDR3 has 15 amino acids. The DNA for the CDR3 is TGTGCCAGCTCACCAACGACAGGCACTAACTATGGCTACACCTTC. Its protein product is CASSPTTGTNYGYTF.

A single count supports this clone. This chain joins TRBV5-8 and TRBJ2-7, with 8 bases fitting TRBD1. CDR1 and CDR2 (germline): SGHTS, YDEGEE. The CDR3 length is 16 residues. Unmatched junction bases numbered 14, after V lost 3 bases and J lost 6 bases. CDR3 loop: CASSWGQVGGYSEQYF. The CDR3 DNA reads TGTGCCAGCAGCTGGGGACAGGTCGGGGGCTACTCCGAGCAGTACTTC.

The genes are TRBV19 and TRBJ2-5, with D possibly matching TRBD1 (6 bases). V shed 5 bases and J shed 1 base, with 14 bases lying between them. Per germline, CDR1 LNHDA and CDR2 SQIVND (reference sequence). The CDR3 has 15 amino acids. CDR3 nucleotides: TGTGCCAGTAGTGTACCGACAGGCGCCCAAGAGACCCAGTACTTC. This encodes CASSVPTGAQETQYF.

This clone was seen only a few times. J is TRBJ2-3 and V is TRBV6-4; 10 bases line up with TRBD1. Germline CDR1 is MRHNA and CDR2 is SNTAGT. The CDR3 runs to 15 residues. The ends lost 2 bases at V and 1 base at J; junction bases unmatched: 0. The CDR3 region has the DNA TGTGCCAGCAGTGACGGGACAGGGGGCACAGATACGCAGTATTTT. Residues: CASSDGTGGTDTQYF.

CDR3 in amino acids: CAWRGQGDTGELFF. The DNA for the CDR3 is TGTGCCTGGAGGGGACAGGGGGACACCGGGGAGCTGTTTTTT. The chain links TRBV30 to TRBJ2-2, with 11 bases that match TRBD1. Germline V lookup: CDR1 GTSNPN, CDR2 SVGIG (reference sequence). CDR3 length: 14 residues. The trim removed 3 bases at V and 3 bases at J, leaving 0 bases unmatched.

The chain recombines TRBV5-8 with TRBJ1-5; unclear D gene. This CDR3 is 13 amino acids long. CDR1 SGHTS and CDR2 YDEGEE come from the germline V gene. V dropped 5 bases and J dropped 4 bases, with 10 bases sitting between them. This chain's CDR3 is CASSLRGNQPQHF. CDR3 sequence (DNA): TGTGCCAGCAGTCTCCGAGGAAATCAGCCCCAGCATTTT.

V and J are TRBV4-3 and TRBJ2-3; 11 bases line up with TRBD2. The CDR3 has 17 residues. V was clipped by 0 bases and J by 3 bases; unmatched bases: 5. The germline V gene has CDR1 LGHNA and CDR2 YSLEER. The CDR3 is CASSQDPLAGGTDTQYF. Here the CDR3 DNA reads TGCGCCAGCAGCCAAGATCCCCTAGCGGGGGGTACAGATACGCAGTATTTT.

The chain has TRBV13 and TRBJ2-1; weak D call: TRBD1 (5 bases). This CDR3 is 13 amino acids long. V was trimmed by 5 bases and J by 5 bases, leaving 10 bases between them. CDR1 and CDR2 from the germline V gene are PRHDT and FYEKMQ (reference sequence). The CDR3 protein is CASSLGRDNEQFF. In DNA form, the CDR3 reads TGTGCCAGCAGCCTCGGCAGGGACAATGAGCAGTTCTTC.

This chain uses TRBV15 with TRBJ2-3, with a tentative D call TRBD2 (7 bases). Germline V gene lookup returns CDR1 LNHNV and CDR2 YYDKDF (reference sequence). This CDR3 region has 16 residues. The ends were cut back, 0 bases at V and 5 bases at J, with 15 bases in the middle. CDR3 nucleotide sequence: TGTGCCACCAGCAGAGATTACGCGGGGGCAGGAGATACGCAGTATTTT. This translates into CATSRDYAGAGDTQYF. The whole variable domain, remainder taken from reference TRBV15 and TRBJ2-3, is DAMVIQNPRYQVTQFGKPVTLSCSQTLNHNVMYWYQQKSSQAPKLLFHYYDKDFNNEADTPDNFQSRRPNTSFCFLDIRSPGLGDTAMYLCATSRDYAGAGDTQYFGPGTRLTVL.

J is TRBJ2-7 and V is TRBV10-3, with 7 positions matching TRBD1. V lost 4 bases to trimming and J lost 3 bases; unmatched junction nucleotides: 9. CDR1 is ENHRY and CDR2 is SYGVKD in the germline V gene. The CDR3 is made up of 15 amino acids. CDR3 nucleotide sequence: TGTGCCATCAGTGGGTCACGGGACAGATACTACGAGCAGTACTTC. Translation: CAISGSRDRYYEQYF.

CDR3 sequence: CASSPLGTGGAKNIQYF. CDR3 nucleotides: TGTGCCAGCTCACCACTCGGGACAGGGGGAGCCAAAAACATTCAGTACTTC. V gene TRBV18 combines with J gene TRBJ2-4; TRBD1 aligns across 11 bases. This CDR3 has 17 amino acids. The V and J ends lost 1 base and 0 bases, in that order; junction bases with no gene match: 2. Germline CDR1 and CDR2: KGHSH and LQKENI. Full variable domain (outside the CDR3, taken from reference TRBV18 and TRBJ2-4): NAGVMQNPRHLVRRRGQEARLRCSPMKGHSHVYWYRQLPEEGLKFMVYLQKENIIDESGMPKERFSAEFPKEGPSILRIQQVVRGDSAAYFCASSPLGTGGAKNIQYFGAGTRLSVL.

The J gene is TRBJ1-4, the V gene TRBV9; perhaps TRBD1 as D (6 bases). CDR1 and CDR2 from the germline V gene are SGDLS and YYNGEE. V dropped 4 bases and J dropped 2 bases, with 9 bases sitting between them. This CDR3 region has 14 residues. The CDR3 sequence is CASSKQGTNEKLFF. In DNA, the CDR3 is TGTGCCAGCAGCAAACAGGGTACTAATGAAAAACTGTTTTTT.

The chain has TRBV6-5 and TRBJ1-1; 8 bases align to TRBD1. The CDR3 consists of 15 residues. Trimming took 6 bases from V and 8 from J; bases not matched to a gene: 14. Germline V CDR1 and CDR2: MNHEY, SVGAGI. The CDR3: CASRFLDRASNEAFF. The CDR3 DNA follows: TGTGCCAGCAGATTCCTGGACAGGGCTTCGAACGAAGCTTTCTTT.

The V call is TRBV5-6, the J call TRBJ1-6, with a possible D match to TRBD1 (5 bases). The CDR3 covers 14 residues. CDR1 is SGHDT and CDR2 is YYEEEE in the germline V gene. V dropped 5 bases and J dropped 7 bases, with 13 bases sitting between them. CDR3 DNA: TGTGCCAGCAGATCGGGGGGAATCAATTCACCCCTCCACTTT. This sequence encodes CASRSGGINSPLHF.